The rows below give T cell receptor beta chains drawn from one sample of a study of T cell responses to AZD1222 COVID-19 vaccine. Sequencing was performed with immunoSEQ multiplex PCR; in TCRdb, only in-frame clones are kept and a portion is missing. The table records just over 80,000 clones, about nine tenths of them present only once. The specimen comprised peripheral blood, sampled on day 0 of AZD1222 vaccination. These receptors were obtained from an adult in good health. Both conserved end residues are part of each CDR3. The D gene is left open where the match is weak. Where a row states a size, it is once, few, many or the class of an expanded clone; other rows omit it.

-	TRBV6-5	TRBJ2-2	-	TGTGCCAGCAGACGGACTGGAGGGACCGGGGAGCTGTTTTTT	CASRRTGGTGELFF
-	TRBV2	TRBJ1-1	-	TGTGCCAGCAGGGTAGACAGAACGAACACTGAAGCTTTCTTT	CASRVDRTNTEAFF
-	TRBV14	TRBJ1-1	medium-sized	TGTGCCAGCAGCCAGGGAGAAACCCCTTCTGAAGCTTTCTTT	CASSQGETPSEAFF
-	TRBV19	TRBJ1-5	-	TGTGCCAGTAGGATGTCAGAAACTAGCAATCAGCCCCAGCATTTT	CASRMSETSNQPQHF
TRBD1	TRBV25-1	TRBJ1-3	-	TGTGCCAGCAGGGGGGTGACAGGGGCCTCTGGAAACACCATATATTTT	CASRGVTGASGNTIYF
-	TRBV12-3/TRBV12-4	TRBJ1-2	-	TGTGCCAGCGCAAGGACTGAGAACTATGGCTACACCTTC	CASARTENYGYTF
-	TRBV7-9	TRBJ2-1	-	TGTGCCACAGCCCCCTACAATGAGCAGTTCTTC	CATAPYNEQFF
TRBD1	TRBV30	TRBJ1-2	-	TGTGCCTGGAGTCCGGGACAGGGGAACTATGGCTACACCTTC	CAWSPGQGNYGYTF
-	TRBV4-2	TRBJ1-3	-	TGTGCCAGCAGCCAAGATCGGCGCTCTGGAAACACCATATATTTT	CASSQDRRSGNTIYF
-	TRBV9	TRBJ2-3	-	TGTGCCAGCAAAGGGCCCTCAGATACGCAGTATTTT	CASKGPSDTQYF
TRBD1	TRBV5-4	TRBJ2-7	-	TGTGCCAGCAGAATGGACAGGGGGCCAACCTACGAGCAGTACTTC	CASRMDRGPTYEQYF
TRBD1	TRBV19	TRBJ1-5	-	TGTGCCAGTAGCGACAGGGGGCCCTCTCTTAGCAATCAGCCCCAGCATTTT	CASSDRGPSLSNQPQHF
-	TRBV11-2	TRBJ1-2	once	TGTGCCAGCAGCTTAGAAGTCGGGGTTGGAGGCTACACCTTC	CASSLEVGVGGYTF
TRBD1	TRBV3-1/TRBV3-2	TRBJ1-3	-	TGTGCCAGCAGTGGACAGGTGGGAAACACCATATATTTT	CASSGQVGNTIYF